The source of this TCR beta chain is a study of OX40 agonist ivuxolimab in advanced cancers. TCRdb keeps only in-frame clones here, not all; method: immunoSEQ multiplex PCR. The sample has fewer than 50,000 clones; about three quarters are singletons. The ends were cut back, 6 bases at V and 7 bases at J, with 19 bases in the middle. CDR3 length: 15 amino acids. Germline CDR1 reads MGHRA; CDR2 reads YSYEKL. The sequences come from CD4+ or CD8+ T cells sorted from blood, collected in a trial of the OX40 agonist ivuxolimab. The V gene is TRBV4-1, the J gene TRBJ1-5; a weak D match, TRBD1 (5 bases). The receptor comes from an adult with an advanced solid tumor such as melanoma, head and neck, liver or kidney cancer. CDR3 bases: TGCGCCAGCAGGGGGGGAGGGCAAGGGGCCCAGCCCCAGCATTTT. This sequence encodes CASRGGGQGAQPQHF.